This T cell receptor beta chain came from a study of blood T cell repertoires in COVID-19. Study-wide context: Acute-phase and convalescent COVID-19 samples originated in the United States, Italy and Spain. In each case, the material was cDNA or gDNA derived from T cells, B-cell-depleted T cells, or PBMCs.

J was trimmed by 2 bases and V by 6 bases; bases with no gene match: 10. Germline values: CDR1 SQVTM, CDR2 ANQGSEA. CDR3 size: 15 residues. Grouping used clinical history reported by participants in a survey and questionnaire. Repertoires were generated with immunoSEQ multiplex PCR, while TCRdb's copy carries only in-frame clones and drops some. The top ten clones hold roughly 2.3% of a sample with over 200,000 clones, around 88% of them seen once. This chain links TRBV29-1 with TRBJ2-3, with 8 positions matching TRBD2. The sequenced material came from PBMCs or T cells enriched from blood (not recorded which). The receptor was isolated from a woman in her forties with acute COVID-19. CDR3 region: CSVGTGTRVTDTQYF. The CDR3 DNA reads TGCAGCGTGGGTACCGGGACTAGAGTCACAGATACGCAGTATTTT.